The sequence of this T cell receptor (beta chain) was determined in a study of neoadjuvant anti-PD-1 for oral cavity cancer (dated by TCRdb to about 2021). At the level of the whole study: Patients mostly received three to four biweekly doses of nivolumab at 3 mg/kg before curative-intent surgical resection. Under RECIST 1.1, patients with complete response, partial response or stable disease were classed as responders, and patients with progression were classed as non-responders. Patients without progression received a fourth nivolumab dose around day 43 and underwent definitive surgical resection on days 50-56. The parent correlative cohort included some twelve patients, with an approximately 35% response rate. Study-level results and caveats: A higher pretreatment blood Treg/Th17 ratio correlated with both higher pretreatment blood TCRbeta clonality and lower post-treatment tumor TCRbeta clonality. After neoadjuvant nivolumab, T cell clonality (Gini index) in PBMCs was significantly higher in non-responders than in responders. Only a few patients per response group were included in the TCR analyses, and larger cohorts for validation were called for by the authors.

This clone was counted between two and nine times. Its antigen is still unknown. Per-nucleotide qualities are absent, and no much larger clonotype sits a single base away. For deep sequencing, each PBMC sample was run in six replicates, with libraries mostly built from 450 to 550 ng of input genomic DNA. The immunoSEQ hsTCRbeta kit was used to prepare TCRbeta libraries according to the manufacturer's instructions. Sequencing of the completed libraries took place using an Illumina NovaSeq 6000 S4 flow cell after they had been pooled to approximately 3.3 nM. Under the source paper's analysis protocol: The immunoSEQ Analyzer was used for raw data preprocessing and quality control. The analysis was restricted to productive rearrangements, with each unique CDR3 amino acid sequence defining a clonotype. Using the R package tcR, the researchers computed the Gini-Simpson index as their estimate of repertoire clonality. Student's t test was used to compare Gini indices, and Pearson correlation was used to assess associations with tumor size change. TCRdb took over this immuneACCESS table, retaining in-frame rearrangements with V and J assigned. Such tables are incomplete; in checked studies, under half of the missing clones stem from an unresolved V gene, and the remainder is unexplained. The DNA was the basis for D and trimming; V, J and clone size are from that table. A total of several thousand clones appear in this sample, 67% of them only once. The ten largest account for 3.3% of the sample.

Explained via the paper, the time point label denotes: after neoadjuvant nivolumab, at surgical resection. Patients were newly diagnosed with stage II-IVA oral cavity squamous cell carcinoma and had received no prior systemic or radiation treatment. The cohort consisted of patients with HPV-negative, locally advanced oral cavity squamous cell carcinoma. No culture maintenance or expansion was done, as the peripheral blood mononuclear cells went straight to analysis. Samples came from a longitudinal correlative study of a single-arm phase II trial of neoadjuvant nivolumab in oral cavity squamous cell carcinoma. Subject-matched pre- and post-treatment PBMCs and tumors from three responders and three non-responders underwent genomic DNA-based TCRbeta sequencing. Peripheral blood mononuclear cells were collected once before nivolumab treatment and again after treatment, at the time of surgery. The Maxwell RSC DNA from Cells kit was used to extract genomic DNA from PBMCs.

After removal of 3 bases from V and 6 bases from J, the junction retains 12 bases not matched to a gene. CDR1 and CDR2 were assigned from the germline V gene as ENHRY and SYGVKD. The CDR3, from cysteine to phenylalanine, totals 19 residues. The DNA shown is the 57-base CDR3, in frame from base 1. Sequencing was performed on PBMCs, taken after nivolumab (anti-PD-1) treatment. The rearranged chain carries TRBV10-3 and TRBJ2-1, and TRBD2 matches 15 of the central bases. This TCR derives from a person between 40 and 79 years old with oral cavity squamous cell carcinoma. The CDR3 is CAISDRTSGGVLAINEQFF. DNA sequence: TGTGCCATCAGTGATCGGACTAGCGGGGGGGTCTTGGCGATCAATGAGCAGTTCTTC.